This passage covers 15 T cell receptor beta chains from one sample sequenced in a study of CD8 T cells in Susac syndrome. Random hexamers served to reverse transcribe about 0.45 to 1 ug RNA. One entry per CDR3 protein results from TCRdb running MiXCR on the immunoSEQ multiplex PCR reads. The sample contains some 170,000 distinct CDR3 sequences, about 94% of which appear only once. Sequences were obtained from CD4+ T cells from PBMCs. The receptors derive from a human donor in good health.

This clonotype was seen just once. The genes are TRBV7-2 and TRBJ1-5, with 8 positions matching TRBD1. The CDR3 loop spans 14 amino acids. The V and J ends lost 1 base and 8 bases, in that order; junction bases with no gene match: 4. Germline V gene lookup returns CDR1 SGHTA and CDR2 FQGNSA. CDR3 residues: CASSLGHRGEPQHF. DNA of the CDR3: TGTGCCAGCAGCTTAGGACACAGGGGGGAGCCCCAGCATTTT.

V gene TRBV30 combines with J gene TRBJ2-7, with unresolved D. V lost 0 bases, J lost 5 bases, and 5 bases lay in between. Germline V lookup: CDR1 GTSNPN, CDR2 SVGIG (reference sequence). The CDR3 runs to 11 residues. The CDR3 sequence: CAWSVGNEQYF. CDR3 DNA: TGTGCCTGGAGTGTAGGGAACGAGCAGTACTTC.

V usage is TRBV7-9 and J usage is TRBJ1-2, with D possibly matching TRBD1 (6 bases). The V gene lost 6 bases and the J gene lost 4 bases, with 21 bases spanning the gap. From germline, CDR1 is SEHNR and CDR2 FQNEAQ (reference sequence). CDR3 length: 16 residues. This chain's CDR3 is CASSLGQNYHSYGYTF. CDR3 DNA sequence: TGTGCCAGCAGTCTAGGACAGAACTACCATAGCTATGGCTACACCTTC.

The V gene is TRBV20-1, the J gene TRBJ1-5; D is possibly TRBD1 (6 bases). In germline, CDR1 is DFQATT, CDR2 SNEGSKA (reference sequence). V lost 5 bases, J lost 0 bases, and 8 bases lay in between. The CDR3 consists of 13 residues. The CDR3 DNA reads TGCAGTGCTCGACAGGATAGCAATCAGCCCCAGCATTTT. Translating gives CSARQDSNQPQHF.

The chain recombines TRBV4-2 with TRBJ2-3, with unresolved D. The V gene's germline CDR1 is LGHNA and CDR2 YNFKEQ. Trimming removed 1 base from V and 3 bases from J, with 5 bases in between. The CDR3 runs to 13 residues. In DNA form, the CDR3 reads TGTGCCAGCAGCCAAGTTAAAACAGATACGCAGTATTTT. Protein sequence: CASSQVKTDTQYF.

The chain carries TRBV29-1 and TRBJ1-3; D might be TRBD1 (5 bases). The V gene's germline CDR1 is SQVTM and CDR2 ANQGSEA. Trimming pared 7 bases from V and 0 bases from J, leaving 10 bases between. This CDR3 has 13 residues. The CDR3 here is CSAGHSSGNTIYF. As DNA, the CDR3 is TGCAGCGCAGGACACAGCTCTGGAAACACCATATATTTT. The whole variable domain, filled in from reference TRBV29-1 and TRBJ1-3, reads SAVISQKPSRDICQRGTSLTIQCQVDSQVTMMFWYRQQPGQSLTLIATANQGSEATYESGFVIDKFPISRPNLTFSTLTVSNMSPEDSSIYLCSAGHSSGNTIYFGEGSWLTVV.

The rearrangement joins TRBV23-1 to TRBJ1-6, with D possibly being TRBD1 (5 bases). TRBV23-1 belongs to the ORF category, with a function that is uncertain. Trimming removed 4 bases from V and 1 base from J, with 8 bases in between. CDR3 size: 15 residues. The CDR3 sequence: CASSRGGSYNSPLHF. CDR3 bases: TGCGCCAGCAGTCGGGGGGGGTCCTATAATTCACCCCTCCACTTT.

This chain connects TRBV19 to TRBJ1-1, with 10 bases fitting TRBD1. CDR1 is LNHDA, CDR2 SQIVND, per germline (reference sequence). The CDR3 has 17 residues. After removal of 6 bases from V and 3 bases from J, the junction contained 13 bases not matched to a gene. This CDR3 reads CASRPIAGQGRDTEAFF. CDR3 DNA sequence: TGTGCCAGTAGACCAATCGCGGGACAGGGGCGGGACACTGAAGCTTTCTTT.

The CDR3 sequence: CASIDRDRGRGAFF. CDR3 bases: TGTGCCAGCATTGACCGGGACAGGGGGCGAGGTGCTTTCTTT. V is TRBV21-1 and J is TRBJ1-1; the D call TRBD1 from the table was never checked on the DNA. TRBV21-1 is annotated as a pseudogene. This CDR3 region has 14 residues.

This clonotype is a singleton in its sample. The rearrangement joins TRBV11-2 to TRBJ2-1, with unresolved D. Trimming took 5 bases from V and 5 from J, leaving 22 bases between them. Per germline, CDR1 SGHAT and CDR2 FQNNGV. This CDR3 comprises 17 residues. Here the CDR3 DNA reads TGTGCCAGCAGCATCACACTCCAGAGACAAACCAACAATGAGCAGTTCTTC. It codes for CASSITLQRQTNNEQFF.

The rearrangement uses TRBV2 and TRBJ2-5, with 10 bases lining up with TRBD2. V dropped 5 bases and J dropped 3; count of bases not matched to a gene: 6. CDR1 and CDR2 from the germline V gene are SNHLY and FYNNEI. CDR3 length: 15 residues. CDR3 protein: CASSPRLAGEETQYF. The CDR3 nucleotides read TGTGCCAGCAGTCCTCGACTAGCGGGTGAAGAGACCCAGTACTTC.

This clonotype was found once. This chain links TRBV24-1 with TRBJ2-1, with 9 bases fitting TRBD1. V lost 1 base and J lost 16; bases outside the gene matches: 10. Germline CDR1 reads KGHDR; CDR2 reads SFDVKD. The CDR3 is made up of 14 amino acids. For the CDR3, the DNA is TGTGCCACCAGTGATTTACTCGCGGGACAGGGACAATTCTTC. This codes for CATSDLLAGQGQFF.

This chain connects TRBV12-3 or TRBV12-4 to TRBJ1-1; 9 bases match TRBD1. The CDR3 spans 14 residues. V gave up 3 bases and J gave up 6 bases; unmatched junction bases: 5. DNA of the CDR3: TGTGCCAGCAGTTTGCCACAGGGGGCCGCTGAAGCTTTCTTT. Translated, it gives CASSLPQGAAEAFF.

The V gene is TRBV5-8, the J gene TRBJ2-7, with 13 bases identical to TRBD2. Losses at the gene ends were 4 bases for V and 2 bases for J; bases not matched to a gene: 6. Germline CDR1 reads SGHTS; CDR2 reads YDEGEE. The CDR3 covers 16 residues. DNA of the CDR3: TGTGCCAGCAGCCTATCAGGGACTAGCGGGGCCTACGAGCAGTACTTC. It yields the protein CASSLSGTSGAYEQYF.

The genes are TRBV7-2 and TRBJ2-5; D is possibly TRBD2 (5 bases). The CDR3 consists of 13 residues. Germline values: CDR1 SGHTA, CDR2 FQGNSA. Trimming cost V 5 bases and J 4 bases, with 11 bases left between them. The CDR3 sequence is CASSPTRTETQYF. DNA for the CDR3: TGTGCCAGCAGCCCCACTAGGACAGAGACCCAGTACTTC.